This TCR beta chain was recovered during a study of T cell clonality in common variable immunodeficiency. V was trimmed by 0 bases and J by 2 bases, leaving 15 bases between them. The CDR3 has 16 amino acids. Per germline, CDR1 SGDLS and CDR2 YYNGEE. TCRdb keeps only in-frame clones here, not all; method: immunoSEQ multiplex PCR. The sample was found to contain about 50,000 clones, and every one recurs. This clone was picked up many times. The read ends 3 residues before the CDR3 terminus; that terminus is restored from the germline J gene. The chain has TRBV9 and TRBJ2-7; D perhaps matches TRBD2 (6 bases). Sequencing was carried out using peripheral blood mononuclear cells. This receptor was obtained from a person between 18 and 75 years old in good health. CDR3 protein: CASSVGGDSLTYEQYF. Partial CDR3 DNA: TGTGCCAGCAGCGTAGGGGGGGACTCTTTAACCTACGAG. The whole variable domain, remainder taken from reference TRBV9 and TRBJ2-7, is DSGVTQTPKHLITATGQRVTLRCSPRSGDLSVYWYQQSLDQGLQFLIQYYNGEERAKGNILERFSAQQFPDLHSELNLSSLELGDSALYFCASSVGGDSLTYEQYFGPGTRLTVT.